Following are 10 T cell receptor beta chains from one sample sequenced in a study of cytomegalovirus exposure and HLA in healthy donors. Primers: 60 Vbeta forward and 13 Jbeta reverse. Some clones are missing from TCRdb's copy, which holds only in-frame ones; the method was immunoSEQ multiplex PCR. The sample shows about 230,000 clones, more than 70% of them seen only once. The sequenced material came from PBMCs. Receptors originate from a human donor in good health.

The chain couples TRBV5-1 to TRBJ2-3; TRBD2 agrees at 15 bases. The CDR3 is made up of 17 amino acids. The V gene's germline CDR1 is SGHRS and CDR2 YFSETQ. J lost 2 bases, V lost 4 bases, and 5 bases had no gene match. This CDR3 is CASSKGLAGGTTDTQYF. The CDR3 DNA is TGCGCCAGCAGCAAGGGACTAGCGGGAGGAACCACAGATACGCAGTATTTT.

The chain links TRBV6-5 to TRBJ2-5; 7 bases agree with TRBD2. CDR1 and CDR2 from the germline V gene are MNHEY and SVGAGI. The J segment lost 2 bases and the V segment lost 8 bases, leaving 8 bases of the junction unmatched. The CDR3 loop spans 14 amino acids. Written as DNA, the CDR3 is TGTGCCAGCTCGGCGGGAGTAGGTCAAGAGACCCAGTACTTC. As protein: CASSAGVGQETQYF.

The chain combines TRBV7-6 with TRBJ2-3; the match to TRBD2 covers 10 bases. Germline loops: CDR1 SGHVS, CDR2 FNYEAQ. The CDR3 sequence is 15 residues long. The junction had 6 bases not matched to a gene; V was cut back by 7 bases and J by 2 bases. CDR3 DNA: TGTGCCAGCACCCAAACTAGCGGGGTCACAGATACGCAGTATTTT. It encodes CASTQTSGVTDTQYF.

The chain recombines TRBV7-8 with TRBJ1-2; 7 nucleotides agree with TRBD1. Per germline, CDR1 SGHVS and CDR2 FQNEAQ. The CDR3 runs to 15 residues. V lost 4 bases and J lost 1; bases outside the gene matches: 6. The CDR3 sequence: CASSSQGSINYGYTF. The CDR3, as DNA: TGTGCCAGCAGCTCACAGGGGTCGATTAACTATGGCTACACCTTC. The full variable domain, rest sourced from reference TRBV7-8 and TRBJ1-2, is GAGVSQSPRYKVAKRGQDVALRCDPISGHVSLFWYQQALGQGPEFLTYFQNEAQLDKSGLPSDRFFAERPEGSVSTLKIQRTQQEDSAVYLCASSSQGSINYGYTFGSGTRLTVV.

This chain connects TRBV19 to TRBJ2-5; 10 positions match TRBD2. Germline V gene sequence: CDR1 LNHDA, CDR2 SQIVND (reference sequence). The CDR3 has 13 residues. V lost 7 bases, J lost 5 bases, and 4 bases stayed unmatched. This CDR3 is CASTSGSSETQYF. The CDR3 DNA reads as TGTGCCAGTACTAGCGGGAGTAGCGAGACCCAGTACTTC.

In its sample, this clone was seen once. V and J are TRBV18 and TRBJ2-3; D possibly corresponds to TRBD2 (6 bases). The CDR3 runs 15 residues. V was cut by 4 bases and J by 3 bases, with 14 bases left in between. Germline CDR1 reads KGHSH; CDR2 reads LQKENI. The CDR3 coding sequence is TGTGCCAGCTCACGCGGGGATAAAGGTACAGATACGCAGTATTTT. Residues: CASSRGDKGTDTQYF.

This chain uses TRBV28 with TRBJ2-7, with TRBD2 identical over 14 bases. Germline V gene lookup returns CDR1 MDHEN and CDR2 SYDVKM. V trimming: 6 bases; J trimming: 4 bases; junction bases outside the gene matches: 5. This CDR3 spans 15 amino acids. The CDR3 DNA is TGTGCCAGCAGGGGGACTAGCGGGAGTAGTTACGAGCAGTACTTC. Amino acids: CASRGTSGSSYEQYF.

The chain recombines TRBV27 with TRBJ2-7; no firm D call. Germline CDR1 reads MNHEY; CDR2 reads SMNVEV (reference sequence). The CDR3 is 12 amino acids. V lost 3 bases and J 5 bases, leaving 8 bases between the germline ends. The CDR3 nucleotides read TGTGCCAGCAGTTTCTTGGGCCACGAGCAGTACTTC. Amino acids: CASSFLGHEQYF.

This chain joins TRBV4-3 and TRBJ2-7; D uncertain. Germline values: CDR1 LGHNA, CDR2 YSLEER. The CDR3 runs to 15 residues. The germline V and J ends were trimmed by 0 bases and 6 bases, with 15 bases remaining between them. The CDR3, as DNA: TGCGCCAGCAGCCAAGATTTTGTTGGTAGCACCGAGCAGTACTTC. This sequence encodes CASSQDFVGSTEQYF.

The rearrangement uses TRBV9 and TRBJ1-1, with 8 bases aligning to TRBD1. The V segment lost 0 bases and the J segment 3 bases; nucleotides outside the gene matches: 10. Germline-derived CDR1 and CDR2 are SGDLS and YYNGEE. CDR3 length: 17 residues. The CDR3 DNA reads TGTGCCAGCAGCGTAGCTCTCAGGGGGCGAATGGACACTGAAGCTTTCTTT. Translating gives CASSVALRGRMDTEAFF.